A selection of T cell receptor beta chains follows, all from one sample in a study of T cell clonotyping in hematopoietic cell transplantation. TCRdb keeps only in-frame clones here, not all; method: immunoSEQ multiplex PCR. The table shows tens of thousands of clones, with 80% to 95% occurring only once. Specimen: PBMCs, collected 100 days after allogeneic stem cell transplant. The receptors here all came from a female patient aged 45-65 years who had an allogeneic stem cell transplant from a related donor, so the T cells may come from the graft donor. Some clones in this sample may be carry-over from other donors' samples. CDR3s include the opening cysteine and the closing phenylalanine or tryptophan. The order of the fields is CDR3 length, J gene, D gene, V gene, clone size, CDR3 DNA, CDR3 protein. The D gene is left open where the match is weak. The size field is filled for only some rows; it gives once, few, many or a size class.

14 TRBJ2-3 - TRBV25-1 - TGTGCCAGCAGGGGGAGGCCAAGCACAGATACGCAGTATTTT CASRGRPSTDTQYF
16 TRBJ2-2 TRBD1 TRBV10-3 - TGTGCCATCAGTGAGTCGCGGACAGGTAAAGCCGGGGAGCTGTTTTTT CAISESRTGKAGELFF
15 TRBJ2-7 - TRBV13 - TGTGCCAGCAGCTCCCGGTCGATGAGCTCCTACGAGCAGTACTTC CASSSRSMSSYEQYF
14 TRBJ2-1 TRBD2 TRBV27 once TGTGCCAGCAGCCGGGGGGGCTCCTACAATGAGCAGTTCTTC CASSRGGSYNEQFF
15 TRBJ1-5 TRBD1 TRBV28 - TGTGCCAGCTCTACCCCAGGACAGGGCCATCAGCCCCAGCATTTT CASSTPGQGHQPQHF
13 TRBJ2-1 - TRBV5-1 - TGCGCCAGCAGCTTAGGACAGTCCAATGAGCAGTTCTTC CASSLGQSNEQFF
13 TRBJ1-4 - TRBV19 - TGTGCCAGTAGTAACTTGGGAGGGGAAAAACTGTTTTTT CASSNLGGEKLFF
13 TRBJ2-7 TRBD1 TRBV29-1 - TGCAGCGCGGGACAGATCGCTTCGGACGAGCAGTACTTC CSAGQIASDEQYF
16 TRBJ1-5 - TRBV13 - TGTGCCAGCAGCCCCATATTAGGTAGGGGAGGACAGCCCCAGCATTTT CASSPILGRGGQPQHF
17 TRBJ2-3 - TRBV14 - TGTGCCAGCAGCCAAAACCGATTCAGGGTAGGGGCAGATACGCAGTATTTT CASSQNRFRVGADTQYF
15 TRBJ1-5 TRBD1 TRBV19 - TGTGCCAGTAGTCCGGGACAGCGGAGCGGTCAGCCCCAGCATTTT CASSPGQRSGQPQHF
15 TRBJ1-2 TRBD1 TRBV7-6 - TGTGCCAGCAGCCTCGGACAGGGGGCGTACTATGGCTACACCTTC CASSLGQGAYYGYTF
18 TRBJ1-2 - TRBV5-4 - TGTGCCAGCAGCTTGGGAGGGAGGGTCTCAGGGGCTTTTTATGGCTACACCTTC CASSLGGRVSGAFYGYTF
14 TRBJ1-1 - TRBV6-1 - TGTGCCAGCAGGCGCCTGACGGGAGCTTCTGAAGCTTTCTTT CASRRLTGASEAFF
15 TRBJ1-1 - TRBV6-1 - TGTGCCAGCAATCCTTGGAGGGGTGAGGGCACTGAAGCTTTCTTT CASNPWRGEGTEAFF
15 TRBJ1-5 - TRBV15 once TGTGCCACCAGCAGAGATCAGGTGGGGAATCAGCCCCAGCATTTT CATSRDQVGNQPQHF
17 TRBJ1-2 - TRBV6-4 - TGTGCCAGCAGTCCGGAATTTGGGAACAGCGCGATCTATGGCTACACCTTC CASSPEFGNSAIYGYTF
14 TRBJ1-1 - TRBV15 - TGTGCCACCAGCAACGTTGTCCCCGGCACTGAAGCTTTCTTT CATSNVVPGTEAFF
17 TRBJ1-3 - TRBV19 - TGTGCCAGTAGTGGCTCACAGGGAAGGATCTCTGGAAACACCATATATTTT CASSGSQGRISGNTIYF
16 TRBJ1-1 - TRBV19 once TGTGCCAGTAGTATATGGGGCGCCCAGGGGAACACTGAAGCTTTCTTT CASSIWGAQGNTEAFF
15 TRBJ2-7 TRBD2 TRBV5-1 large TGCGCCAGCACCCCGGGGGGTACAGGTTCCTACGAGCAGTACTTC CASTPGGTGSYEQYF
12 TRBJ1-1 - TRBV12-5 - TGTGCTAGTGGTTTGTCCTGGGTTGAAGCTTTCTTT CASGLSWVEAFF
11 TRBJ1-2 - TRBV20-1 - TGCAGTGCCCTGGACGAAATTCGCTACACCTTC CSALDEIRYTF